This T cell receptor (beta chain) was identified in a study of regulatory T cells in long-lasting Graves disease. The length of the CDR3 is 15 residues. V was pared by 4 bases and J by 2 bases, with 12 bases between. Germline V gene sequence: CDR1 MGHRA, CDR2 YSYEKL. Building the TCR beta libraries relied on iRepertoire HTBI primers, and CDR3 regions underwent Arm-PCR. TCRdb itself ran the multiplex PCR reads through MiXCR, one entry per CDR3 protein. Altogether 300,000 to 350,000 distinct CDR3 sequences are present, around a fifth being singletons, with the ten largest covering less than 35%. The time point denotes: persistent/refractory GD, antithyroid drugs over 5 years with positive TRAb. Making the TCR library involved RNA that had been extracted from PBMCs.

The input for sequencing was peripheral blood mononuclear cells (PBMCs), taken when the disease was refractory, from a patient treated with antithyroid drugs. The chain has TRBV4-1 and TRBJ1-5; unclear D gene. The origin of this receptor is a female donor with Graves disease. The CDR3 nucleotides read TGCGCCAGCAGCCGACCCCCCGGCGGCAATCAGCCCCAGCATTTT. Translated: CASSRPPGGNQPQHF.